The 23 T cell receptor beta chains in this list originate from one sample, sequenced in a study of cytomegalovirus exposure and HLA in healthy donors. This PCR relied on a set of 60 Vbeta primers and 13 Jbeta primers. TCRdb's table, derived via immunoSEQ multiplex PCR, lists solely in-frame clones and lacks some. The data contain 150,000 to 180,000 clones, 70% to 90% of them singletons. The sequenced sample was PBMCs. These receptors were collected from a woman aged 18-30 years in good health and CMV-seronegative.

The chain joins TRBV28 to TRBJ1-1, with a weak D call TRBD1 (6 bases). V was clipped by 6 bases and J by 4 bases, with 18 bases between them. The V gene's germline CDR1 is MDHEN and CDR2 SYDVKM. This CDR3 spans 15 amino acids. The CDR3 nucleotides read TGTGCCAGCAGCTTAGCGACAGGAATATTCACTGAAGCTTTCTTT. Translated, it gives CASSLATGIFTEAFF. Full variable domain (remainder filled in from reference TRBV28 and TRBJ1-1): DVKVTQSSRYLVKRTGEKVFLECVQDMDHENMFWYRQDPGLGLRLIYFSYDVKMKEKGDIPEGYSVSREKKERFSLILESASTNQTSMYLCASSLATGIFTEAFFGQGTRLTVV.

This clone showed up just once. The chain joins TRBV11-3 to TRBJ2-2; D is perhaps TRBD1 (6 bases). V was cut by 5 bases and J by 8 bases, with 9 bases left in between. The germline V gene has CDR1 SGHNT and CDR2 YENEEA. The CDR3 contains 12 residues. CDR3 nucleotides: TGTGCCAGCAGCCGGGACATTGGGGAGCTGTTTTTT. This translates into CASSRDIGELFF.

The V and J genes are TRBV6-1 and TRBJ2-7; 9 nucleotides agree with TRBD2. Germline V gene sequence: CDR1 MNHNS, CDR2 SASEGT. The CDR3 consists of 16 residues. Trimming cost V 1 base and J 2 bases; bases outside gene matches: 6. The CDR3 coding sequence is TGTGCCAGCAGTGAAGGGGTTAGCGGGGGACCCTACGAGCAGTACTTC. Residues: CASSEGVSGGPYEQYF.

This chain links TRBV28 with TRBJ2-6, with 8 positions matching TRBD1. V was clipped by 6 bases and J by 3 bases; unmatched bases: 13. Per germline, CDR1 MDHEN and CDR2 SYDVKM. CDR3 size: 18 residues. CDR3 loop: CASRDRTGSQNGANVLTF. The CDR3 nucleotides read TGTGCCAGCAGGGATCGGACAGGGTCACAAAATGGGGCCAACGTCCTGACTTTC.

This rearrangement joins TRBV5-1 to TRBJ1-2; tentative D call: TRBD1 (5 bases). Germline-derived CDR1 and CDR2 are SGHRS and YFSETQ. The CDR3 extends over 15 amino acids. Trimming took 4 bases from V and 4 from J, leaving 17 bases between them. CDR3 sequence reads: CASSIQGAGSYGYTF. CDR3 nucleotide sequence: TGCGCCAGCAGCATTCAGGGAGCGGGGAGCTATGGCTACACCTTC.

CDR3 amino acids: CASSQVLAGRYEQYF. In nucleotides, the CDR3 is TGCGCCAGCAGCCAAGTGCTAGCGGGAAGGTACGAGCAGTACTTC. The gene calls are TRBV4-3 and TRBJ2-7, with TRBD2 matching 9 bases. This CDR3 comprises 15 residues. CDR1 is LGHNA, CDR2 YSLEER, per germline. J was trimmed by 4 bases and V by 1 base; bases with no gene match: 5.

The chain joins TRBV29-1 to TRBJ1-2; D is possibly TRBD1 (5 bases). Looked up from germline, CDR1 is SQVTM and CDR2 is ANQGSEA. The CDR3 is 13 residues long. With 4 bases removed from V and 7 bases from J, the gap between germline ends came to 16 bases. For the CDR3, the DNA is TGCAGCGTTGGGGGCAGGGTGTCTCGTGGCTACACCTTC. It specifies CSVGGRVSRGYTF.

The chain links TRBV5-1 to TRBJ2-6, with a possible D match to TRBD2 (5 bases). The germline CDR1 and CDR2 sequences are SGHRS and YFSETQ. V lost 7 bases and J 1 base, leaving 18 bases between the germline ends. The CDR3 sequence is 17 residues long. The CDR3 is CASWRSEAQSGANVLTF. For the CDR3, the DNA is TGCGCCAGCTGGCGATCGGAGGCCCAATCTGGGGCCAACGTCCTGACTTTC.

This clone was seen more than once but under ten times. The chain recombines TRBV2 with TRBJ2-5; 9 bases fit TRBD1. Germline CDR1 and CDR2: SNHLY and FYNNEI. The CDR3 extends over 15 amino acids. V was pared by 8 bases and J by 1 base, with 8 bases of the junction left unmatched. CDR3 coding DNA: TGTGCCAGCGGAGGACAGGGGACAAGCCAAGAGACCCAGTACTTC. This sequence encodes CASGGQGTSQETQYF. The full variable domain, its missing parts supplied by reference TRBV2 and TRBJ2-5, is EPEVTQTPSHQVTQMGQEVILRCVPISNHLYFYWYRQILGQKVEFLVSFYNNEISEKSEIFDDQFSVERPDGSNFTLKIRSTKLEDSAMYFCASGGQGTSQETQYFGPGTRLLVL.

This chain joins TRBV6-1 and TRBJ2-7, with 9 bases matching TRBD2. Looked up from germline, CDR1 is MNHNS and CDR2 is SASEGT. With V trimmed by 4 bases and J by 1 base, 2 bases remained unmatched. The CDR3 is 14 residues long. CDR3 amino acids: CASSVSGRSYEQYF. The CDR3 DNA follows: TGTGCCAGCAGTGTTAGCGGGAGATCCTACGAGCAGTACTTC.

The rearrangement uses TRBV29-1 and TRBJ2-7; D is perhaps TRBD2 (6 bases). Per germline, CDR1 SQVTM and CDR2 ANQGSEA. The CDR3 has 11 residues. V was clipped by 4 bases and J by 8 bases, with 12 bases between them. DNA of the CDR3: TGCAGCGTTGCACCTGGAGGGAAGCAGTACTTC. It translates to CSVAPGGKQYF.

The gene calls are TRBV5-8 and TRBJ2-5, with D possibly TRBD1 on 5 matching bases. The CDR3 contains 14 residues. V lost 4 bases, J lost 5 bases, and 15 bases lay in between. Germline V lookup: CDR1 SGHTS, CDR2 YDEGEE. The CDR3 protein is CASSTLGAGETQYF. CDR3 DNA: TGTGCCAGCAGCACGCTAGGGGCCGGGGAGACCCAGTACTTC.

The chain is built from TRBV6-5 and TRBJ2-3, with TRBD1 matching 8 bases. CDR1 is MNHEY and CDR2 is SVGAGI in the germline V gene. This CDR3 comprises 13 residues. V dropped 6 bases and J dropped 5; count of bases not matched to a gene: 4. In DNA form, the CDR3 reads TGTGCCAGCAGGCAGGGGGCAAGAGATACGCAGTATTTT. It codes for CASRQGARDTQYF.

The V call is TRBV5-4, the J call TRBJ2-2; 7 positions match TRBD2. The CDR3 runs 18 residues. V lost 3 bases and J lost 4; bases outside the gene matches: 15. CDR1 and CDR2 (germline): SGHNT, YYREEE (reference sequence). The CDR3 coding sequence is TGTGCCAGCAGCTCGGGCGGGAGTGGCGCTCTTGCCACCGGGGAGCTGTTTTTT. Translation gives CASSSGGSGALATGELFF.

This clone appeared a single time. The J gene is TRBJ1-2, the V gene TRBV19; 9 bases are a match to TRBD1. Germline loops: CDR1 LNHDA, CDR2 SQIVND (reference sequence). Trimming removed 10 bases from V and 2 bases from J; junction bases left unmatched: 8. There are 14 residues in the CDR3. In DNA, the CDR3 is TGTGCCACCACCCTTGGACAGGGGAACTATGGCTACACCTTC. Its translation: CATTLGQGNYGYTF.

The chain joins TRBV19 to TRBJ2-3; TRBD1 agrees at 8 bases. Germline assignment: CDR1 LNHDA and CDR2 SQIVND (reference sequence). The V gene end was trimmed by 10 bases and the J gene end by 0 bases; junction bases not matched to a gene: 9. This CDR3 has 15 amino acids. For the CDR3, the DNA is TGTGCCACCACACCAGGGGGCCTCAGCACAGATACGCAGTATTTT. It translates to CATTPGGLSTDTQYF.

The genes are TRBV21-1 and TRBJ1-3; TRBD1, the D gene given by the table, was not confirmed from the DNA. TRBV21-1 constitutes a pseudogene. The CDR3 totals 15 residues. CDR3 coding DNA: TGTGCCAGCAGCATCACAGCCCCGTCTGGAAACACCATATATTTT. Residues: CASSITAPSGNTIYF.

This clone showed up just a few times. This rearrangement joins TRBV4-3 to TRBJ1-1, with a tentative D call TRBD1 (5 bases). Between the trimmed V and J ends, which lost 1 base and 3 bases, there was a span of 9 bases. CDR1 is LGHNA, CDR2 YSLEER, per germline. The CDR3 loop spans 14 amino acids. The CDR3, as DNA: TGCGCCAGCAGCCAAGGTCAGACAGACACTGAAGCTTTCTTT. This encodes CASSQGQTDTEAFF.

The rearrangement links TRBV28 to TRBJ1-5; the D gene is possibly TRBD1 (5 bases). Trimming took 2 bases from V and 7 from J, leaving 9 bases between them. From germline, CDR1 is MDHEN and CDR2 SYDVKM. This CDR3 has 13 residues. CDR3 sequence reads: CASSLRGGQPQHF. In DNA form, the CDR3 reads TGTGCCAGCAGTTTAAGGGGTGGACAGCCCCAGCATTTT.

CDR3 in DNA: TGTGCCATCAGTGAGTGGGCGCAAGGCACTGAAGCTTTCTTT. Residues: CAISEWAQGTEAFF. The chain employs TRBV10-3 and TRBJ1-1; D unresolved. The CDR3 is 14 amino acids. Germline CDR1 ENHRY, CDR2 SYGVKD. The V gene lost 1 base and the J gene lost 4 bases, with 10 bases spanning the gap.

This sequence joins TRBV28 and TRBJ1-4; 8 bases agree with TRBD1. The V segment lost 5 bases and the J segment 10 bases; nucleotides outside the gene matches: 12. The length of the CDR3 is 15 residues. The germline V gene encodes CDR1 MDHEN and CDR2 SYDVKM. The CDR3 DNA follows: TGTGCCAGCAGTCCTTCAGGGGGCACAGCGGGAAAACTGTTTTTT. It is translated as CASSPSGGTAGKLFF.

This chain links TRBV5-4 with TRBJ2-5; 10 bases line up with TRBD1. Germline lookup yields CDR1 SGHNT and CDR2 YYREEE (reference sequence). The length of the CDR3 is 14 residues. V shed 4 bases, J shed 5 bases, and the junction held 5 bases outside the gene matches. CDR3 in DNA: TGTGCCAGCAGCCCATGGACAGGGGGGGAGACCCAGTACTTC. Residues: CASSPWTGGETQYF.

V is TRBV28 and J is TRBJ2-7; TRBD2 aligns across 8 bases. V trimming: 8 bases; J trimming: 2 bases; junction bases outside the gene matches: 11. The CDR3 is made up of 15 amino acids. Germline V gives CDR1 MDHEN, CDR2 SYDVKM. The CDR3 bases are TGTGCCAGCGGGGGGGCGGCGGGGGGAGCCTACGAGCAGTACTTC. Translated: CASGGAAGGAYEQYF.